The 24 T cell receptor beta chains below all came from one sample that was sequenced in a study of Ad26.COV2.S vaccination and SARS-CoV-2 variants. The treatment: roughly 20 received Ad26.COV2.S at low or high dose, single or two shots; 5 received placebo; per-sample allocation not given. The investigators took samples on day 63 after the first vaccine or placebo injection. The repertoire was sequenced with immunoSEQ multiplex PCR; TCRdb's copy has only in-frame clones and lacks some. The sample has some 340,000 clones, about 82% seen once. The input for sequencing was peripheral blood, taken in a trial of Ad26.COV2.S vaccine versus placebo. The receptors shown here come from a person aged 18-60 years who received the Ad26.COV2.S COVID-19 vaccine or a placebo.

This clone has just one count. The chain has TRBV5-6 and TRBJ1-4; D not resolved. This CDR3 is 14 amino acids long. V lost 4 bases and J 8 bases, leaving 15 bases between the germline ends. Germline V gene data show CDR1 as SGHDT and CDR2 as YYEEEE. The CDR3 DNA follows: TGTGCCAGCAGCCGCACCGGGTTTCAGGAAAAACTGTTTTTT. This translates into CASSRTGFQEKLFF.

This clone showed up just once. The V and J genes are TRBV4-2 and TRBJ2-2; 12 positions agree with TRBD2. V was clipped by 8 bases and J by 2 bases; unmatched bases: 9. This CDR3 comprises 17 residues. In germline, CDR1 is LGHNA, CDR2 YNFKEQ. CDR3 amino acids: CASSGLAGGPNTGELFF. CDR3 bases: TGTGCCAGCTCCGGTCTAGCGGGGGGGCCCAACACCGGGGAGCTGTTTTTT.

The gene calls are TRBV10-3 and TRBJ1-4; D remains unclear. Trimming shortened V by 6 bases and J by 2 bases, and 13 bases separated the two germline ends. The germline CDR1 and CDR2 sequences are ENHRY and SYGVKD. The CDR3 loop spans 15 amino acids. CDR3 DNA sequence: TGTGCCATCAGCTCCGGACGGACTACTAATGAAAAACTGTTTTTT. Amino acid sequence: CAISSGRTTNEKLFF.

CDR3 in DNA: TGTGCCAGCAGGCCCCTGGCCGGGGGACGGGAGCTGTTTTTT. Encoded protein: CASRPLAGGRELFF. The gene calls are TRBV7-9 and TRBJ2-2, with D possibly matching TRBD2 (6 bases). CDR3 length equals 14 residues. Germline V gene lookup returns CDR1 SEHNR and CDR2 FQNEAQ (reference sequence). The germline V and J ends were trimmed by 6 bases and 9 bases, with 17 bases remaining between them.

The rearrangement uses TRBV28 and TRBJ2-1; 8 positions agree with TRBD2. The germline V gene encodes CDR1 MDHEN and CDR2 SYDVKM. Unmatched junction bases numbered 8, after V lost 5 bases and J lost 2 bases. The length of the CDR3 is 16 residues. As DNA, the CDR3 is TGTGCCAGCAGTCTCACTAGCGGACTAACCTACAATGAGCAGTTCTTC. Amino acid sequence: CASSLTSGLTYNEQFF.

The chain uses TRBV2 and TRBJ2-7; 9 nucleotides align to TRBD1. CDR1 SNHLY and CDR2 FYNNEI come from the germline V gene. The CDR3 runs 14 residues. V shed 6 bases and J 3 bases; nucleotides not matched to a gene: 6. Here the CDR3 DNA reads TGTGCCAGCAGCCCGACAGGGGGATACTACGAGCAGTACTTC. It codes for CASSPTGGYYEQYF.

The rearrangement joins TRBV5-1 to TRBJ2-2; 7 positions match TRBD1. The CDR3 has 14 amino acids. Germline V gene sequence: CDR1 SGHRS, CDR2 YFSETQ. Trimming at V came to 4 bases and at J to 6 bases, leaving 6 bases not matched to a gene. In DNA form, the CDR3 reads TGCGCCAGCAGCCCCGGACAGGTCGCCGGGGAGCTGTTTTTT. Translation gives CASSPGQVAGELFF.

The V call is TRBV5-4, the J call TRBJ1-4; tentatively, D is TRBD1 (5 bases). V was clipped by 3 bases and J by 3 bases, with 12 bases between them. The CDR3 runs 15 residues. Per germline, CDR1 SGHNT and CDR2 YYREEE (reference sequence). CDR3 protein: CASSWDGDPNEKLFF. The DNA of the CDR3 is TGTGCCAGCAGCTGGGACGGAGACCCTAATGAAAAACTGTTTTTT.

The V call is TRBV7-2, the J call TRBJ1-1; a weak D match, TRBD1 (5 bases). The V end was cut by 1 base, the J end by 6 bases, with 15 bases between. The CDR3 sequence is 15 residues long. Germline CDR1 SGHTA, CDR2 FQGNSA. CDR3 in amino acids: CASSLGVMGGAEAFF. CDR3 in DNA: TGTGCCAGCAGCTTAGGGGTCATGGGGGGGGCTGAAGCTTTCTTT.

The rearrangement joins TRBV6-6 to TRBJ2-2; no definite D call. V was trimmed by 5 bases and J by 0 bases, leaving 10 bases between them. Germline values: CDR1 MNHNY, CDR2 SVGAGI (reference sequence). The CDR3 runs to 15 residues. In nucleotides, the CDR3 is TGTGCCAGCAGTCCCCGCATCGCGAACACCGGGGAGCTGTTTTTT. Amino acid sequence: CASSPRIANTGELFF.

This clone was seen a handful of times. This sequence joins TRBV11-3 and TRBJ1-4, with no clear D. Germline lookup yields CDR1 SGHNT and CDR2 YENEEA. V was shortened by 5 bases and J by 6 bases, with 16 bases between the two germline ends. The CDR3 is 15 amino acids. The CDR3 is CASSPATGRDEKLFF. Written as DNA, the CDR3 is TGTGCCAGCAGCCCCGCGACCGGGAGGGATGAAAAACTGTTTTTT.

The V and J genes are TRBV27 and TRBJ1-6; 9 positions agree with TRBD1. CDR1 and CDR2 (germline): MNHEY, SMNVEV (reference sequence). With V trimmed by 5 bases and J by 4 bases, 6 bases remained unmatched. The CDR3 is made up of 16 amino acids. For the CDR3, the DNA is TGTGCCAGCAGTCCTCGACAGGGGGGATATAATTCACCCCTCCACTTT. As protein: CASSPRQGGYNSPLHF.

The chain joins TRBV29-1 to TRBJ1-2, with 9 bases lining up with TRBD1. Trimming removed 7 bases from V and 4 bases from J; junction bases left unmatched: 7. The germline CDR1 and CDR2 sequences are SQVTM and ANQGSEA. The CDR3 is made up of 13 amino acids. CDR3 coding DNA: TGCAGCGCTCGGACAGGGGCAGGCTATGGCTACACCTTC. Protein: CSARTGAGYGYTF.

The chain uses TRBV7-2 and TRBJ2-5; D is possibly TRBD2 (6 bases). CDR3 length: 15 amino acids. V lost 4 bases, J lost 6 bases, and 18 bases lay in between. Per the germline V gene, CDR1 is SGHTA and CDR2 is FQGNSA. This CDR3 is CASSSQGVGGQTQYF. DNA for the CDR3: TGTGCCAGCAGCTCCCAAGGGGTCGGGGGTCAGACCCAGTACTTC.

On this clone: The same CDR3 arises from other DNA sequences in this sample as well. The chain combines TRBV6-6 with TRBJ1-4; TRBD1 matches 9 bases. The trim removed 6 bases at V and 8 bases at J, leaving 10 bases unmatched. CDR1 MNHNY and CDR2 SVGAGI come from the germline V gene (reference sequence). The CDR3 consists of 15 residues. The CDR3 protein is CASSPEQGAGEKLFF. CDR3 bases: TGTGCCAGCAGCCCTGAACAGGGGGCCGGGGAAAAACTGTTTTTT.

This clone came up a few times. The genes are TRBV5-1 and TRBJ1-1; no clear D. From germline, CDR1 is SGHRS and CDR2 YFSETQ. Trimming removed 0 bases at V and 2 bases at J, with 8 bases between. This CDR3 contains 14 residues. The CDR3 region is CASSLVWGNTEAFF. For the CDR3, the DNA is TGCGCCAGCAGCTTGGTATGGGGTAACACTGAAGCTTTCTTT.

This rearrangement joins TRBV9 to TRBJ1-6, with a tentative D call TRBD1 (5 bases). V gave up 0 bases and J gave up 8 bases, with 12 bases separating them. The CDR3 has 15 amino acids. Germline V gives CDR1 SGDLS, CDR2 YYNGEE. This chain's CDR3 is CASSVVGTSDSPLHF. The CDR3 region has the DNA TGTGCCAGCAGCGTAGTAGGGACGTCCGATTCACCCCTCCACTTT. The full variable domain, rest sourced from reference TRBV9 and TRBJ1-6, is DSGVTQTPKHLITATGQRVTLRCSPRSGDLSVYWYQQSLDQGLQFLIQYYNGEERAKGNILERFSAQQFPDLHSELNLSSLELGDSALYFCASSVVGTSDSPLHFGNGTRLTVT.

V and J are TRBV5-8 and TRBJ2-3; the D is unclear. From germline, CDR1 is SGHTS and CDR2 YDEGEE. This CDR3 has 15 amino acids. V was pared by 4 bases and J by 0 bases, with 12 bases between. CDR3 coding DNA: TGTGCCAGCAGCACCGGGTATACTAGCACAGATACGCAGTATTTT. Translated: CASSTGYTSTDTQYF.

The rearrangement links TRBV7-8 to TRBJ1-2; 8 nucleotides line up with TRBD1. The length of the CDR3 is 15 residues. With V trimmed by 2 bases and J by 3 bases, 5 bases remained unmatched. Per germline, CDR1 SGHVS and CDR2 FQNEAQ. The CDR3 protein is CASSLKGQGDYGYTF. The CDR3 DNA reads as TGTGCCAGCAGCTTAAAAGGACAGGGAGACTATGGCTACACCTTC.

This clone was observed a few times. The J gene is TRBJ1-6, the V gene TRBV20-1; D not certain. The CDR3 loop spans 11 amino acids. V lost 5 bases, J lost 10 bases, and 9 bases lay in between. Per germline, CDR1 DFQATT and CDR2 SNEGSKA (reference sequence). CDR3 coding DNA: TGCAGTGCTCCCAAGGGCTCACCCCTCCACTTT. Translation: CSAPKGSPLHF.

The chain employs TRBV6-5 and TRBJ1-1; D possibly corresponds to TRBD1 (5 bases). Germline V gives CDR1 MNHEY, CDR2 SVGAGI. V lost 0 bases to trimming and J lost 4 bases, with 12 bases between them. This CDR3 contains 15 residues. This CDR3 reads CASSYSLQGGTEAFF. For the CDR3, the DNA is TGTGCCAGCAGTTACTCCCTGCAGGGCGGCACTGAAGCTTTCTTT.

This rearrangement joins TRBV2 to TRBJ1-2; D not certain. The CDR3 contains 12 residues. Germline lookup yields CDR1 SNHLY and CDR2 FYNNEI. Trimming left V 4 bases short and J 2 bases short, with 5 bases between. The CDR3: CASSVQNYGYTF. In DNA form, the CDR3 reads TGTGCCAGCAGTGTACAGAACTATGGCTACACCTTC. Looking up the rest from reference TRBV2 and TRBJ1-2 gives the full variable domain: EPEVTQTPSHQVTQMGQEVILRCVPISNHLYFYWYRQILGQKVEFLVSFYNNEISEKSEIFDDQFSVERPDGSNFTLKIRSTKLEDSAMYFCASSVQNYGYTFGSGTRLTVV.

This CDR3 is CASIQGAGVGYTF. DNA for the CDR3: TGTGCCAGTATACAGGGGGCGGGAGTGGGATACACCTTC. The rearrangement joins TRBV28 to TRBJ1-2; 9 nucleotides align to TRBD1. The CDR3 totals 13 residues. Germline V gene data show CDR1 as MDHEN and CDR2 as SYDVKM. The J segment lost 11 bases and the V segment lost 9 bases, leaving 13 bases of the junction unmatched.

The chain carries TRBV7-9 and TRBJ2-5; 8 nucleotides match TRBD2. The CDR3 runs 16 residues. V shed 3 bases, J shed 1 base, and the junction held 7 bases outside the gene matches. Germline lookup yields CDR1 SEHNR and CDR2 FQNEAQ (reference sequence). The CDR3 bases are TGTGCCAGCAGCTTCGGCAGCGGGGGTAGCCAAGAGACCCAGTACTTC. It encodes CASSFGSGGSQETQYF.